The clone carrying this T cell receptor beta chain was picked up one time. The antigen is unknown. In germline, CDR1 is SGHDN, CDR2 FVKESK. V was pared by 4 bases and J by 2 bases, with 13 bases between. The CDR3 sequence is 15 residues long. The data originate from a study of beta chain features in type 1 diabetes. Reverse transcription of all isolated RNA meant that expressed TCRB transcripts were sequenced. Generated by immunoSEQ multiplex PCR, the TCRdb table keeps only in-frame clones and is missing some. The sample includes more than 120,000 clones, about 10% of them seen just once. The study, taken as a whole, reports: Whether HLA type influences TCRB rearrangement remained unresolved here.

Sequenced input: naive CD4+ T cells from blood. The TCR originated in a man younger than 35 in good health. The genes are TRBV14 and TRBJ2-3; tentatively, D is TRBD1 (6 bases). CDR3 sequence reads: CASSPIRGYTDTQYF. The DNA of the CDR3 is TGTGCCAGCAGCCCCATCAGGGGATACACAGATACGCAGTATTTT.